This TCR beta chain was recovered during a study of blood T cells in healthy people across ages. This clonotype occurred many times. The antigen is not known. The second PCR ran about 6 to 12 cycles with a sample-barcoded 5' primer and J-beta primers. MiXCR was run by TCRdb on the 5' RACE reads, yielding one entry per CDR3 protein. The table records some 1 million distinct CDR3 sequences, 40% to 50% of them present only once. Whole-study results and caveats: Fewer expanded clones and more diversity marked long-lived versus aged donors. It was held that the diversity estimates obtained from one million T cells were underestimates. Naive T cell percentage strongly correlated with TCR beta diversity.

The germline V gene encodes CDR1 SGHDT and CDR2 YYEEEE. The CDR3 runs 13 residues. The J segment lost 3 bases and the V segment lost 4 bases, leaving 3 bases of the junction unmatched. The V gene is TRBV5-6, the J gene TRBJ2-7; 8 bases match TRBD2. Sequenced input: blood. The TCR originated in a woman aged 55-70 years in good health. The CDR3 sequence is CASSPAGGYEQYF. CDR3 nucleotide sequence: TGTGCCAGCAGCCCTGCGGGGGGCTACGAGCAGTACTTC.